This TCR beta chain was sequenced in a study of blood T cells in healthy people across ages (dated by TCRdb to between 2014 and 2017). Regarding the study in general: In model experiments, template switching captured roughly one uniquely barcoded TCR beta cDNA molecule for every two T cells. The donors were split into four age groups: young (average around 16 years), middle-aged (nearly 40), aged (more than 60) and long-lived (about 74). The study measured age-related changes in TCR beta repertoire diversity using deep sequencing normalized with unique cDNA molecular identifiers. Donors of different ages were randomly distributed across sequencing lanes to avoid experimental bias. The study analyzed two additional independent replicas of 1 million unique cDNA reads from the same blood draw for two donors, one aged 18 to 30 and one aged 80 or older.

The donors were 40 or so Caucasian individuals from Russia, aged about 6 to 100 years, who were systemically healthy. Each donor gave ten milliliters of peripheral blood, collected into EDTA-treated Vacutainer tubes. Ficoll-Paque density-gradient centrifugation was used to isolate PBMCs, with at least 6.5 million obtained per sample. Trizol reagent was used to extract total RNA from PBMCs, with at least 5 micrograms per sample. For every donor, an aliquot of PBMCs went through flow cytometry to measure the percentages of naive CD45RAhigh/CD27high T cells. This clonotype was seen a few times. Its target antigen remains unknown. No much larger clonotype is one base removed from it; base qualities were not supplied. The library was obtained by 5' RACE. A second about 6 to 11 cycle PCR used a sample-barcoded 5' primer and a J-beta primer mix. Each TCR beta cDNA molecule received a unique molecular identifier from a template-switch 5' adaptor carrying 12 random nucleotides. At least 2.5 million CDR3-containing paired-end reads were obtained from each sample. The Mint cDNA synthesis kit, primed by a TRBC-specific oligonucleotide, was used to synthesize first-strand cDNA from all RNA. All cDNA was treated with uracil-DNA glycosylase and then went through a first 18-cycle PCR with the universal primers M1SS and BC2_uni_R. Concerning the study's data processing: Normalization of each sample was performed by random selection of 1 million high-quality reads, each carrying a distinct molecular identifier. Instead of being binned into consensus sequences, reads that shared molecular identifiers were thrown out. MiTCR, set to a Q25 quality threshold and the strictest error-elimination algorithm, was used for CDR3 identification, clonotype clustering and error correction. A nonparametric unseen species model with Euler transformation was used to estimate lower-bound total TCR beta diversity. TCRdb cleaned the public reads at Q25 with fastp, built clones with MiXCR and kept in-frame beta chains. Rows matching on CDR3 protein sequence are summarized as one entry with the most common DNA and genes. The V and J calls, along with clone size, are taken from TCRdb and not from the paper's own processing. The sample includes 1.8 million or so distinct CDR3 sequences, with about two fifths observed a single time. The ten most abundant clones make up 23% of the sample.

Overall study outcomes, separate from this receptor: Compared with the aged group, the long-lived group had more naive CD4+ T cells, fewer expanded clones and increased TCR diversity, a pattern suggesting age selection. Observed TCR beta diversity correlated strongly with the percentage of naive T cells measured by flow cytometry. Because profiling used bulk unsorted PBMCs, naive and antigen-experienced compartments could not be compared conclusively. As age increased, observed TCR beta diversity per million T cells dropped in a roughly linear way, and a significant reduction was already evident by age about 36. The CMV infection status of donors was not known, potentially confounding age-related changes in expanded clonotypes. Total diversity estimates from one million sequenced T cells were considered lower bounds and underestimates.

This TCR derives from a human donor in good health. The sample consisted of blood.

The nucleotide sequence reads as follows: TGTGCCAGCAGTTTCGGACAGGGCCTGGCAGATACGCAGTATTTT. This encodes CASSFGQGLADTQYF. The rearranged chain carries TRBV6-2 or TRBV6-3 and TRBJ2-3; 8 middle bases align to TRBD1. Per the germline V gene, MNHEY is the CDR1 and SVGEGT is the CDR2. The junction shows trimming of 4 bases on V and 4 bases on J, and the gene matches do not reach 7 bases of it. The CDR3 runs 15 residues from the cysteine to the phenylalanine. Solely the CDR3 DNA is kept, with 45 bases framed from the first base.